These 16 T cell receptor beta chains were sequenced from one sample in a study of post-analysis software for immune sequencing data. Whole-study findings and limits: Patients had higher frequencies than controls of a few TRBV segments, including TRBV5-6, TRBV5-1 and TRBV20-1.

The antigens of these receptors remain unknown. Presence of unique molecular identifiers characterized the TCR beta cDNA libraries. TCRdb re-analysed the PCR reads in MiXCR, keeping a single row per CDR3 protein. The data hold a few hundred thousand distinct CDR3 sequences, with around 33% observed a single time. The sequencing sample was made of blood. These receptors were collected from a girl aged 5-17 years with multiple sclerosis.

V usage is TRBV5-1 and J usage is TRBJ1-4; 8 nucleotides align to TRBD1. The CDR3 runs 17 residues. CDR1 and CDR2 from the germline V gene are SGHRS and YFSETQ. The trim removed 0 bases at V and 3 bases at J, leaving 7 bases unmatched. The CDR3 DNA sequence: TGCGCCAGCAGCTTGGGTGACAGGGGCACGGCTAATGAAAAACTGTTTTTT. Translating it yields CASSLGDRGTANEKLFF.

Only a few counts were recorded for this clonotype. The chain carries TRBV5-1 and TRBJ2-5; D could derive from TRBD1 or TRBD2 (6 bases each). Trimming removed 2 bases from V and 5 bases from J, with 16 bases in between. Germline loops: CDR1 SGHRS, CDR2 YFSETQ. CDR3 size: 15 residues. Here the CDR3 DNA reads TGCGCCAGCAGCTTCCCGGGGGCCACGGGGGAGACCCAGTACTTC. Translation gives CASSFPGATGETQYF.

This clonotype has a handful of counts. V gene TRBV10-3 combines with J gene TRBJ2-1; 9 bases are shared with TRBD1. CDR3 length: 16 residues. Trimming removed 0 bases from V and 8 bases from J; junction bases left unmatched: 8. Germline CDR1 is ENHRY and CDR2 is SYGVKD. In DNA form, the CDR3 reads TGTGCCATCAGTGAGTCGGGACAGGGTATGATGCATGAGCAGTTCTTC. This sequence encodes CAISESGQGMMHEQFF.

This clonotype has only a few counts. V usage is TRBV5-1 and J usage is TRBJ1-6; 7 nucleotides align to TRBD1. With 0 bases clipped from V and 10 bases from J, the junction kept 4 bases outside the gene matches. The CDR3 covers 14 residues. The V gene's germline CDR1 is SGHRS and CDR2 YFSETQ. The CDR3 region is CASSLAQGVSPLHF. The CDR3 region has the DNA TGCGCCAGCAGCTTGGCTCAGGGGGTCTCACCCCTCCACTTT. The entire variable domain, with the rest obtained from reference TRBV5-1 and TRBJ1-6, is as follows: KAGVTQTPRYLIKTRGQQVTLSCSPISGHRSVSWYQQTPGQGLQFLFEYFSETQRNKGNFPGRFSGRQFSNSRSEMNVSTLELGDSALYLCASSLAQGVSPLHFGNGTRLTVT.

This chain joins TRBV16 and TRBJ2-3, with D unresolved. Germline V gene sequence: CDR1 KGHSY, CDR2 FQNENV. V gave up 3 bases and J gave up 1 base, with 11 bases separating them. This CDR3 spans 15 amino acids. The CDR3 here is CASSHGPEGTDTQYF. The CDR3 DNA sequence: TGTGCCAGCAGCCACGGACCCGAGGGCACAGATACGCAGTATTTT.

This clonotype has more than one count but fewer than ten. The CDR3 region has the DNA TGCGCCAGCGCAGACACTCCCGGGACAGCCATTTCCTACAATGAGCAGTTCTTC. It is translated as CASADTPGTAISYNEQFF. The chain combines TRBV10-2 with TRBJ2-1; 7 bases map to TRBD1. In germline, CDR1 is WSHSY, CDR2 SAAADI. J gave up 1 base and V 8 bases, and 17 bases lay outside the gene matches. CDR3 length: 18 residues.

There are a few counts of this clonotype. This chain connects TRBV20-1 to TRBJ2-3; TRBD2 is a possible D gene (5 bases). The CDR3 loop spans 14 amino acids. Trimming took off 0 bases at V and 2 bases at J, with 9 bases between the two ends. Per the germline V gene, CDR1 is DFQATT and CDR2 is SNEGSKA (reference sequence). The CDR3 DNA reads as TGCAGTGCTAGAGAACTAGTGCTCACAGATACGCAGTATTTT. Translating gives CSARELVLTDTQYF.

This clonotype has only a few counts. The chain recombines TRBV7-9 with TRBJ1-4, with a tentative D call TRBD1 (5 bases). Germline V gene data show CDR1 as SEHNR and CDR2 as FQNEAQ (reference sequence). V gave up 1 base and J gave up 7 bases, with 10 bases separating them. This CDR3 is built from 14 residues. CDR3 amino acids: CASSLVGAGEKLFF. CDR3 nucleotide sequence: TGTGCCAGCAGCTTAGTAGGGGCAGGTGAAAAACTGTTTTTT.

This clonotype occurred a few times. This sequence joins TRBV6-5 and TRBJ1-1; no clear D gene. This CDR3 has 15 residues. Germline loops: CDR1 MNHEY, CDR2 SVGAGI. V was pared by 0 bases and J by 4 bases, with 12 bases between. This chain's CDR3 is CASSYSNGLSTEAFF. For the CDR3, the DNA is TGTGCCAGCAGTTACTCGAATGGGCTAAGCACTGAAGCTTTCTTT.

This chain links TRBV18 with TRBJ2-7; 8 bases line up with TRBD2. The CDR3 runs to 15 residues. V was clipped by 5 bases and J by 4 bases; unmatched bases: 10. Germline values: CDR1 KGHSH, CDR2 LQKENI. The DNA for the CDR3 is TGTGCCAGCTCATCTGGGACGGGGGGGTTTTACGAGCAGTACTTC. Its protein product is CASSSGTGGFYEQYF.

This clonotype has only a few counts. The gene calls are TRBV21-1 and TRBJ2-7; TRBD1, as called in the table, went unchecked against the DNA. TRBV21-1 is a recognized pseudogene. CDR3 length: 13 amino acids. CDR3 region: CARSDREFYEQYF. The DNA for the CDR3 is TGTGCCAGATCGGACAGGGAGTTTTACGAGCAGTACTTC.

On this clonotype itself: One end of the junction does not line up with germline, which may come from a read error. The V gene is TRBV7-7, the J gene TRBJ2-1; 10 nucleotides match TRBD1. Per germline, CDR1 SSHAT and CDR2 FNYEAQ (reference sequence). This CDR3 comprises 16 residues. The CDR3 sequence: CASSPPPGQGYNEQFF. In DNA form, the CDR3 reads TGTGCTAGCAGCCCCCCTCCGGGACAGGGGTACAATGAGCAGTTCTTC. Filled out from reference TRBV7-7 and TRBJ2-1, the complete variable domain reads GAGVSQSPRYKVTKRGQDVTLRCDPISSHATLYWYQQALGQGPEFLTYFNYEAQPDKSGLPSDRFSAERPEGSISTLTIQRTEQRDSAMYRCASSPPPGQGYNEQFFGPGTRLTVL.

V is TRBV6-7 and J is TRBJ1-5; 11 bases align to TRBD1. TRBV6-7 is known as an ORF, though its function is uncertain. V lost 6 bases to trimming and J lost 5 bases; unmatched junction nucleotides: 6. The length of the CDR3 is 15 residues. In DNA form, the CDR3 reads TGTGCCAGCAGCCCGGGACAGGGGGACTATCAGCCCCAGCATTTT. Amino acids: CASSPGQGDYQPQHF.

The J gene is TRBJ1-1, the V gene TRBV12-3 or TRBV12-4, with D perhaps TRBD1 (6 bases). Trimming left V 0 bases short and J 3 bases short, with 11 bases between. There are 15 residues in the CDR3. CDR3 residues: CASSLAGGGYTEAFF. Written as DNA, the CDR3 is TGTGCCAGCAGTTTAGCCGGGGGCGGGTACACTGAAGCTTTCTTT.

The chain couples TRBV6-5 to TRBJ1-1, with TRBD1 matching 9 bases. Germline lookup yields CDR1 MNHEY and CDR2 SVGAGI. The CDR3 has 14 residues. Trimming at V came to 4 bases and at J to 11 bases, leaving 11 bases not matched to a gene. CDR3 amino acids: CASSSGTGYNFAFF. The CDR3 DNA follows: TGTGCCAGCAGTTCCGGGACAGGGTACAATTTCGCTTTCTTT.

The chain combines TRBV5-8 with TRBJ1-4; no reliable D call. The germline V gene has CDR1 SGHTS and CDR2 YDEGEE. V was shortened by 1 base and J by 3 bases, with 7 bases between the two germline ends. This CDR3 spans 14 amino acids. The CDR3 protein is CASSLYQPNEKLFF. In nucleotides, the CDR3 is TGTGCCAGCAGCTTGTACCAGCCTAATGAAAAACTGTTTTTT.